The T cell receptor (beta chain) under discussion was sequenced for a study of neurological immune-mediated disorders. This clonotype was counted ten times or more. V dropped 2 bases and J dropped 5; count of bases not matched to a gene: 9. CDR3 length: 16 residues. Germline CDR1 SGDLS, CDR2 YYNGEE. TCRdb reprocessed the 5' RACE reads with MiXCR, giving one entry per CDR3 protein. The table shows 50,000 or so distinct CDR3 sequences, with 3% to 4% occurring only once. V usage is TRBV9 and J usage is TRBJ2-5; 10 bases agree with TRBD2. This sequence originates from a woman aged 60-75 years with multiple sclerosis. The sequencing sample was made of PBMCs. This chain's CDR3 is CASSVASGRAEETQYF. The CDR3 DNA is TGTGCCAGCAGCGTGGCGAGCGGGAGGGCCGAGGAGACCCAGTACTTC.